Listed here is a single T cell receptor beta chain. The target antigen is unknown. This specimen belongs to a study of regulatory T cells in long-lasting Graves disease. Time point of the sample: persistent/refractory GD, antithyroid drugs over 5 years with positive TRAb. Construction of the TCR library relied on RNA isolated from PBMCs. Broader study findings: There was favoring of TRBV28, TRBJ1-2 and TRBJ2-5 in persistent disease.

With iRepertoire HTBI primers and Arm-PCR of CDR3 regions, TCR beta libraries were built. TCRdb re-called the multiplex PCR reads through MiXCR, storing one row per CDR3 protein. There are about 450,000 distinct CDR3 sequences in the sample; less than 25% occur only once, and approximately 25% lies in the top ten. Losses at the gene ends were 4 bases for V and 4 bases for J; bases not matched to a gene: 7. The CDR3 contains 15 residues. Germline V gene sequence: CDR1 SGHTS, CDR2 YDEGEE. The sequencing here drew on peripheral blood mononuclear cells (PBMCs), taken when the disease was refractory, from a patient treated with antithyroid drugs. This sequence was found in a female donor with Graves disease. The chain couples TRBV5-8 to TRBJ1-1, with 10 bases fitting TRBD1. CDR3 protein: CASSPWTGGSTEAFF. The CDR3 region has the DNA TGTGCCAGCAGCCCCTGGACAGGGGGATCCACTGAAGCTTTCTTT.